What follows are 28 T cell receptor beta chains derived from one specimen sequenced in a study of CD8 T cells in Susac syndrome. Random-hexamer reverse transcription was applied to about 0.45 to 1 ug RNA. TCRdb re-analysed the immunoSEQ multiplex PCR reads in MiXCR, keeping a single row per CDR3 protein. The table has hundreds of thousands of distinct CDR3 sequences, approximately 94% seen once; the top ten hold 0.15% to 0.2%. Sequenced material: CD4+ T cells from PBMCs. All receptors come from a human donor with Susac syndrome.

This clonotype was seen only once. The rearrangement links TRBV30 to TRBJ2-5; the D is unclear. V was pared by 3 bases and J by 5 bases, with 10 bases between. Germline loops: CDR1 GTSNPN, CDR2 SVGIG (reference sequence). This CDR3 is 12 amino acids long. The CDR3 here is CAWRLGAETQYF. The CDR3 nucleotides are TGTGCCTGGAGGTTGGGCGCGGAGACCCAGTACTTC.

The chain carries TRBV29-1 and TRBJ2-5; D is perhaps TRBD1 (6 bases). Germline CDR1 is SQVTM and CDR2 is ANQGSEA. The germline V and J ends were trimmed by 6 bases and 1 base, with 9 bases remaining between them. The CDR3 extends over 12 amino acids. The CDR3 region is CSVGTLQETQYF. In DNA form, the CDR3 reads TGCAGCGTGGGGACACTCCAAGAGACCCAGTACTTC.

The table lists this clonotype with a count of one. The V call is TRBV24-1, the J call TRBJ2-5; D is undetermined. Trimming stripped 5 bases from V and 7 bases from J, with 13 bases between. Germline CDR1 reads KGHDR; CDR2 reads SFDVKD. This CDR3 has 13 residues. The CDR3 reads CATSVTAEGTQYF. The CDR3 DNA follows: TGTGCCACCAGTGTTACGGCCGAAGGGACCCAGTACTTC.

The CDR3: CASSPPEPPHTF. The CDR3 nucleotides read TGTGCCAGCTCACCACCGGAACCCCCTCACACCTTC. The chain joins TRBV18 to TRBJ1-2; unclear D gene. From germline, CDR1 is KGHSH and CDR2 LQKENI. The V end lost 0 bases, the J end lost 12 bases, and 11 bases lay between the germline ends. CDR3 length: 12 residues.

DNA for the CDR3: TGTGCCTGGAGTGCCCTCCTCGGAGAGACCCAGTACTTC. This gives the protein CAWSALLGETQYF. The chain links TRBV30 to TRBJ2-5; D is unclear. Germline CDR1 and CDR2: GTSNPN and SVGIG (reference sequence). This CDR3 has 13 residues. V was clipped by 1 base and J by 4 bases, with 10 bases between them. Supplemented by reference TRBV30 and TRBJ2-5, the full variable domain reads SQTIHQWPATLVQPVGSPLSLECTVEGTSNPNLYWYRQAAGRGLQLLFYSVGIGQISSEVPQNLSASRPQDRQFILSSKKLLLSDSGFYLCAWSALLGETQYFGPGTRLLVL.

This clonotype was detected once. V gene TRBV2 combines with J gene TRBJ2-5, with D maybe TRBD2 (5 bases). The CDR3 is 13 residues long. Trimming shortened V by 4 bases and J by 2 bases, and 8 bases separated the two germline ends. Germline values: CDR1 SNHLY, CDR2 FYNNEI. Here the CDR3 reads CASSGGFQETQYF. In DNA form, the CDR3 reads TGTGCCAGCAGTGGCGGGTTTCAAGAGACCCAGTACTTC.

This chain joins TRBV10-3 and TRBJ2-2; 10 nucleotides align to TRBD1. This CDR3 is built from 18 residues. Trimming cost V 0 bases and J 0 bases; bases outside gene matches: 4. The V gene's germline CDR1 is ENHRY and CDR2 SYGVKD. This CDR3 is CAISESDRGEANTGELFF. As DNA, the CDR3 is TGTGCCATCAGTGAGTCGGACAGGGGGGAAGCGAACACCGGGGAGCTGTTTTTT.

The chain employs TRBV7-6 and TRBJ2-2; D is undetermined. CDR1 is SGHVS and CDR2 is FNYEAQ in the germline V gene. V gave up 0 bases and J gave up 11 bases, with 7 bases separating them. This CDR3 has 12 residues. This chain's CDR3 is CASSLAKSELFF. CDR3 coding DNA: TGTGCCAGCAGCTTAGCCAAGTCTGAGCTGTTTTTT.

The CDR3: CASSLDGGVGTDTQYF. The CDR3 DNA reads as TGTGCCAGCAGCTTGGACGGGGGGGTTGGTACAGATACGCAGTATTTT. V is TRBV11-2 and J is TRBJ2-3, with 8 nucleotides matching TRBD2. J lost 3 bases, V lost 3 bases, and 8 bases had no gene match. Germline CDR1 SGHAT, CDR2 FQNNGV. CDR3 length: 16 amino acids. The variable domain in full, with the rest retrieved from reference TRBV11-2 and TRBJ2-3, is EAGVAQSPRYKIIEKRQSVAFWCNPISGHATLYWYQQILGQGPKLLIQFQNNGVVDDSQLPKDRFSAERLKGVDSTLKIQPAKLEDSAVYLCASSLDGGVGTDTQYFGPGTRLTVL.

The CDR3 coding sequence is TGTGCCAGCGGTCCGTCCGGAGGGACAAATGAGCAGTTCTTC. It encodes CASGPSGGTNEQFF. V usage is TRBV4-2 and J usage is TRBJ2-1, with D tentatively TRBD1 or TRBD2 (6 bases each). V lost 8 bases to trimming and J lost 7 bases, with 18 bases between them. The CDR3 runs 14 residues. Germline V gene lookup returns CDR1 LGHNA and CDR2 YNFKEQ.

This chain's CDR3 is CSVRNRGTDTQYF. CDR3 coding DNA: TGCAGCGTCCGAAACAGGGGGACAGATACGCAGTATTTT. V and J are TRBV29-1 and TRBJ2-3; 8 bases match TRBD1. The germline CDR1 and CDR2 sequences are SQVTM and ANQGSEA. The CDR3 has 13 amino acids. The V segment lost 6 bases and the J segment 3 bases; nucleotides outside the gene matches: 5.

This chain joins TRBV20-1 and TRBJ1-5, with TRBD1 matching over 7 bases. The junction had 8 bases not matched to a gene; V was cut back by 6 bases and J by 0 bases. The CDR3 consists of 15 residues. The germline gives CDR1 DFQATT, CDR2 SNEGSKA (reference sequence). CDR3 nucleotides: TGCAGTGCACCGACCACAGGGGATAGCAATCAGCCCCAGCATTTT. This translates into CSAPTTGDSNQPQHF.

The chain couples TRBV12-3 or TRBV12-4 to TRBJ1-6, with D perhaps matching TRBD1 (5 bases). This CDR3 is 14 amino acids long. The germline V and J ends were trimmed by 2 bases and 8 bases, with 10 bases remaining between them. The CDR3, as DNA: TGTGCCAGCAGTTTAAACAGGAGAGATTCACCCCTCCACTTT. Translated, it gives CASSLNRRDSPLHF.

V is TRBV7-2 and J is TRBJ2-5; D is perhaps TRBD2 (5 bases). This CDR3 region has 13 residues. Germline V CDR1 and CDR2: SGHTA, FQGNSA. The ends were cut back, 5 bases at V and 5 bases at J, with 12 bases in the middle. This CDR3 is CASSPRGVETQYF. The CDR3 DNA reads TGTGCCAGCAGCCCACGGGGAGTTGAGACCCAGTACTTC.

The chain joins TRBV7-3 to TRBJ2-1; D tentatively fits TRBD1 or TRBD2 (5 bases each). The germline gives CDR1 SGHTA, CDR2 FQGTGA. V gave up 5 bases and J gave up 8 bases, with 16 bases separating them. CDR3 length: 14 residues. This CDR3 is CASSPGTPGDEQFF. As DNA, the CDR3 is TGTGCCAGCAGCCCCGGGACCCCCGGGGATGAGCAGTTCTTC.

The chain employs TRBV30 and TRBJ1-6; 8 bases align to TRBD1. Germline V lookup: CDR1 GTSNPN, CDR2 SVGIG (reference sequence). V trimming: 6 bases; J trimming: 7 bases; junction bases outside the gene matches: 5. The CDR3 consists of 13 residues. The CDR3: CACNRGSNSPLHF. The CDR3 coding sequence is TGTGCCTGTAACAGGGGGTCAAATTCACCCCTCCACTTT.

V gene TRBV5-1 combines with J gene TRBJ2-3, with D perhaps assigned TRBD1 or TRBD2 (5 bases each). The V end lost 4 bases, the J end lost 2 bases, and 14 bases lay between the germline ends. Germline V CDR1 and CDR2: SGHRS, YFSETQ. The CDR3 is 15 amino acids. This chain's CDR3 is CASSPRDGNTDTQYF. CDR3 in DNA: TGCGCCAGCAGCCCCCGGGACGGCAACACAGATACGCAGTATTTT.

CDR3 in DNA: TGTGCCAGCGGGGCCGAAGCGGGGGGGTCGAACACCGGGGAGCTGTTTTTT. Protein: CASGAEAGGSNTGELFF. The gene calls are TRBV6-4 and TRBJ2-2; TRBD2 matches 10 bases. The CDR3 consists of 17 residues. J gave up 0 bases and V 8 bases, and 9 bases lay outside the gene matches. Germline V gene sequence: CDR1 MRHNA, CDR2 SNTAGT.

The rearrangement joins TRBV6-2 or TRBV6-3 to TRBJ2-1, with 10 bases lining up with TRBD2. The CDR3 contains 17 residues. Germline V gene data show CDR1 as MNHEY and CDR2 as SVGEGT. V shed 6 bases and J 2 bases; nucleotides not matched to a gene: 10. Written as DNA, the CDR3 is TGTGCCAGCAGCCCACTAGGACTAGCGGACCCCTACAATGAGCAGTTCTTC. It is translated as CASSPLGLADPYNEQFF.

V is TRBV7-9 and J is TRBJ2-7; no clear D. Trimming took off 4 bases at V and 5 bases at J, with 15 bases between the two ends. This CDR3 region has 14 residues. The germline V gene has CDR1 SEHNR and CDR2 FQNEAQ (reference sequence). The CDR3 coding sequence is TGTGCCAGCAGCTCTTTGTCGCAGGCCAACGAGCAGTACTTC. Translation gives CASSSLSQANEQYF.

The chain uses TRBV9 and TRBJ1-6; D is unclear. Trimming pared 0 bases from V and 9 bases from J, leaving 10 bases between. This CDR3 spans 14 amino acids. CDR1 SGDLS and CDR2 YYNGEE come from the germline V gene. The CDR3: CASSVGPQSSPLHF. The CDR3 bases are TGTGCCAGCAGCGTAGGGCCACAAAGTTCACCCCTCCACTTT. The variable domain in full, completed from reference TRBV9 and TRBJ1-6, reads DSGVTQTPKHLITATGQRVTLRCSPRSGDLSVYWYQQSLDQGLQFLIQYYNGEERAKGNILERFSAQQFPDLHSELNLSSLELGDSALYFCASSVGPQSSPLHFGNGTRLTVT.

This chain links TRBV20-1 with TRBJ2-2; 7 nucleotides line up with TRBD1. Trimming cost V 1 base and J 3 bases; bases outside gene matches: 5. CDR1 and CDR2 (germline): DFQATT, SNEGSKA (reference sequence). The CDR3 runs to 15 residues. This CDR3 is CSARGRQGYTGELFF. CDR3 nucleotides: TGCAGTGCTAGAGGGAGACAGGGTTACACCGGGGAGCTGTTTTTT.

V usage is TRBV20-1 and J usage is TRBJ2-1; TRBD2 agrees at 10 bases. In germline, CDR1 is DFQATT, CDR2 SNEGSKA (reference sequence). With 6 bases clipped from V and 4 bases from J, the junction kept 9 bases outside the gene matches. There are 15 residues in the CDR3. The CDR3 DNA sequence: TGCAGTGCCCTTCCTAGCGGGGGTATATACAATGAGCAGTTCTTC. Residues: CSALPSGGIYNEQFF.

V gene TRBV2 combines with J gene TRBJ2-5, with D perhaps TRBD2 (6 bases). Per the germline V gene, CDR1 is SNHLY and CDR2 is FYNNEI. Trimming removed 2 bases from V and 5 bases from J, with 15 bases in between. The CDR3 contains 15 residues. The CDR3 DNA sequence: TGTGCCAGCAGTGAATGGTCTCATCGGGGGGAGACCCAGTACTTC. Translated: CASSEWSHRGETQYF. Variable domain in full (rest from reference TRBV2 and TRBJ2-5): EPEVTQTPSHQVTQMGQEVILRCVPISNHLYFYWYRQILGQKVEFLVSFYNNEISEKSEIFDDQFSVERPDGSNFTLKIRSTKLEDSAMYFCASSEWSHRGETQYFGPGTRLLVL.

This clonotype has only one observation. The rearrangement uses TRBV5-1 and TRBJ2-3; D is unresolved. Trimming removed 4 bases at V and 2 bases at J, with 14 bases between. The germline CDR1 and CDR2 sequences are SGHRS and YFSETQ. The CDR3 covers 15 residues. The CDR3 loop is CASSLGTFDTDTQYF. The DNA of the CDR3 is TGCGCCAGCAGCCTAGGAACATTCGACACAGATACGCAGTATTTT.

This chain links TRBV14 with TRBJ1-6; tentative D call: TRBD1 (5 bases). The length of the CDR3 is 15 residues. Germline V lookup: CDR1 SGHDN, CDR2 FVKESK. V was cut by 2 bases and J by 10 bases, with 15 bases left in between. The CDR3 reads CASSQTTGEGSPLHF. As DNA, the CDR3 is TGTGCCAGCAGCCAAACGACGGGCGAGGGGTCACCCCTCCACTTT. Full variable domain (missing parts from reference TRBV14 and TRBJ1-6): EAGVTQFPSHSVIEKGQTVTLRCDPISGHDNLYWYRRVMGKEIKFLLHFVKESKQDESGMPNNRFLAERTGGTYSTLKVQPAELEDSGVYFCASSQTTGEGSPLHFGNGTRLTVT.

The chain has TRBV5-1 and TRBJ2-7; the D gene is possibly TRBD1 (6 bases). CDR1 SGHRS and CDR2 YFSETQ come from the germline V gene. Trimming took off 3 bases at V and 6 bases at J, with 13 bases between the two ends. The CDR3 has 13 amino acids. The CDR3 loop is CASSSGDQGEQYF. CDR3 nucleotides: TGCGCCAGCAGCTCAGGGGATCAGGGCGAGCAGTACTTC.

The rearrangement joins TRBV12-3 or TRBV12-4 to TRBJ2-1, with D possibly being TRBD2 (6 bases). The CDR3 has 14 residues. The V and J ends lost 4 bases and 4 bases respectively, with 11 bases between them. CDR3 residues: CASSWRGDYNEQFF. The CDR3 DNA is TGTGCCAGCAGTTGGCGGGGTGATTACAATGAGCAGTTCTTC.